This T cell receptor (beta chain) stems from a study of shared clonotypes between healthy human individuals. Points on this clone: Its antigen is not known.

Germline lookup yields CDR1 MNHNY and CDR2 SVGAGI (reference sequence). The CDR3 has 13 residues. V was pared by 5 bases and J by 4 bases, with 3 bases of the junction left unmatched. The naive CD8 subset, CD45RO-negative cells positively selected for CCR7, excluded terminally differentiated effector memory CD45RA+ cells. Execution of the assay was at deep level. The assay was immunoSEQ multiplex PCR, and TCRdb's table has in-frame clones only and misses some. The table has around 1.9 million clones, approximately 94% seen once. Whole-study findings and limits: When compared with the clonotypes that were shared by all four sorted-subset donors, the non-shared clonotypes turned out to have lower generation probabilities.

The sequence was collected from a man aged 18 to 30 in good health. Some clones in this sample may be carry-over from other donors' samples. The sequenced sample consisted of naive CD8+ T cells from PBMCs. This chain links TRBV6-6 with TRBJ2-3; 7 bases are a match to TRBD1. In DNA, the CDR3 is TGTGCCAGCAGTATAGGGGGCGCAGATACGCAGTATTTT. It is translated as CASSIGGADTQYF.